A single sample is the source of the 9 T cell receptor beta chains below, sequenced in a study of blood T cell repertoires in COVID-19 (TCRdb year 2020). Library preparation employed the immunoSEQ multiplex PCR assay. TCRdb's version of the immuneACCESS table is confined to in-frame rearrangements and falls short of the full clone set. An unresolved V gene accounts for under half of the shortfall where checked; the remainder is of unknown origin. This sample lists about 140,000 clones; more than 65% were detected once. Of the sample, around 8% is held by the ten largest clones. Sequencing input: peripheral blood. These receptors were obtained from a human donor in a cohort sampled during active COVID-19.

This clone was counted once. The V and J genes are TRBV3-1 (or the pseudogene TRBV3-2) and TRBJ2-2; 8 bases match TRBD2. The V gene end was trimmed by 2 bases and the J gene end by 7 bases; junction bases not matched to a gene: 6. CDR1 is LGHDT and CDR2 is YNNKEL in the germline V gene (reference sequence). The CDR3 is 15 residues long. CDR3 amino acids: CASSQLAGGGGELFF. In DNA, the CDR3 is TGTGCCAGCAGCCAACTTGCGGGGGGCGGCGGGGAGCTGTTTTTT.

The rearrangement links TRBV27 to TRBJ1-6; TRBD1 is a possible D gene (5 bases). From germline, CDR1 is MNHEY and CDR2 SMNVEV (reference sequence). The length of the CDR3 is 14 residues. Trimming removed 1 base from V and 9 bases from J, with 10 bases in between. For the CDR3, the DNA is TGTGCCAGCAGTTTATTGGGGCCTGCTTCACCCCTCCACTTT. This sequence encodes CASSLLGPASPLHF.

This rearrangement joins TRBV5-1 to TRBJ1-4; 7 nucleotides align to TRBD1. This CDR3 is 14 amino acids long. The germline V gene encodes CDR1 SGHRS and CDR2 YFSETQ. The J segment lost 6 bases and the V segment lost 2 bases, leaving 4 bases of the junction unmatched. This CDR3 reads CASSFLTGHEKLFF. In nucleotides, the CDR3 is TGCGCCAGCAGCTTCCTGACAGGGCATGAAAAACTGTTTTTT.

This clone was recorded a few times. The rearrangement uses TRBV9 and TRBJ2-1, with D perhaps TRBD2 (6 bases). The V end was cut by 2 bases, the J end by 8 bases, with 17 bases between. In germline, CDR1 is SGDLS, CDR2 YYNGEE. The CDR3 contains 15 residues. In DNA, the CDR3 is TGTGCCAGCAGCGTTCGGGGGAGTCTAGGGGATGAGCAGTTCTTC. This codes for CASSVRGSLGDEQFF.

This sequence joins TRBV6-4 and TRBJ1-6; TRBD1 is a possible D gene (5 bases). Germline V CDR1 and CDR2: MRHNA, SNTAGT. CDR3 length equals 14 residues. V was clipped by 7 bases and J by 9 bases, with 16 bases between them. CDR3 protein: CASILGRGGSPLHF. Written as DNA, the CDR3 is TGTGCCAGCATTCTGGGGCGCGGGGGTTCACCCCTCCACTTT.

The chain combines TRBV20-1 with TRBJ2-1, with 13 bases matching TRBD2. Looked up from germline, CDR1 is DFQATT and CDR2 is SNEGSKA (reference sequence). Trimming removed 6 bases from V and 0 bases from J; junction bases left unmatched: 11. The CDR3 has 18 amino acids. CDR3 DNA: TGCAGTGCCAGTCGGACTAGCGGGGGAGCCAGCTCCTACAATGAGCAGTTCTTC. Its protein is CSASRTSGGASSYNEQFF.

The V gene is TRBV5-1, the J gene TRBJ1-2; TRBD1 agrees at 7 bases. Germline V CDR1 and CDR2: SGHRS, YFSETQ. CDR3 length: 15 residues. V lost 4 bases and J lost 4; bases outside the gene matches: 10. CDR3 sequence reads: CASSGGTATSYGYTF. The CDR3 bases are TGCGCCAGCAGCGGGGGGACAGCCACTTCCTATGGCTACACCTTC. The whole variable domain, filled in from reference TRBV5-1 and TRBJ1-2, reads KAGVTQTPRYLIKTRGQQVTLSCSPISGHRSVSWYQQTPGQGLQFLFEYFSETQRNKGNFPGRFSGRQFSNSRSEMNVSTLELGDSALYLCASSGGTATSYGYTFGSGTRLTVV.

The chain is built from TRBV28 and TRBJ1-5; 7 positions match TRBD1. Trimming cost V 2 bases and J 3 bases; bases outside gene matches: 10. In germline, CDR1 is MDHEN, CDR2 SYDVKM. The CDR3 is made up of 17 amino acids. CDR3 coding DNA: TGTGCCAGCAGTTTAGGGGCAGGGGGAGGTATCAATCAGCCCCAGCATTTT. This translates into CASSLGAGGGINQPQHF.

As for this clone: Mismatch with germline at one junction end may stem from a read error. The V call is TRBV7-7, the J call TRBJ2-6, with 7 bases matching TRBD2. CDR1 SSHAT and CDR2 FNYEAQ come from the germline V gene (reference sequence). This CDR3 has 18 residues. CDR3 DNA: TGTGCTAGCAGCCCCATTTTGGGGGGGGGTTCTGGGGCCAACGTCCTGACTTTC. As protein: CASSPILGGGSGANVLTF. The full variable domain, its missing parts supplied by reference TRBV7-7 and TRBJ2-6, is GAGVSQSPRYKVTKRGQDVTLRCDPISSHATLYWYQQALGQGPEFLTYFNYEAQPDKSGLPSDRFSAERPEGSISTLTIQRTEQRDSAMYRCASSPILGGGSGANVLTFGAGSRLTVL.